The 21 T cell receptor beta chains in this list originate from one sample, sequenced in a study of blood T cell repertoires in COVID-19. The table came from immunoSEQ multiplex PCR; TCRdb's copy has only in-frame clones and leaves some out. The sample holds about 330,000 clones, more than 75% seen once. Sequences were obtained from PBMCs or T cells enriched from blood (not recorded which). Receptors originate from a woman between 18 and 29 years old who had recovered from COVID-19.

The chain uses TRBV30 and TRBJ2-1, with 10 bases fitting TRBD2. In germline, CDR1 is GTSNPN, CDR2 SVGIG (reference sequence). This CDR3 contains 13 residues. Losses at the gene ends were 2 bases for V and 8 bases for J; bases not matched to a gene: 3. CDR3 DNA sequence: TGTGCCTGGAGTAGCGGGAGGGGTTATGAGCAGTTCTTC. This translates into CAWSSGRGYEQFF.

The chain employs TRBV19 and TRBJ1-1, with no clear D. Germline V gives CDR1 LNHDA, CDR2 SQIVND (reference sequence). V was trimmed by 6 bases and J by 0 bases, leaving 8 bases between them. The CDR3 consists of 13 residues. The chain's CDR3 is CASRAWLNTEAFF. DNA for the CDR3: TGTGCCAGTAGGGCTTGGTTGAACACTGAAGCTTTCTTT.

The gene calls are TRBV19 and TRBJ1-5; TRBD1 agrees at 7 bases. The germline V gene has CDR1 LNHDA and CDR2 SQIVND (reference sequence). J lost 3 bases, V lost 4 bases, and 9 bases had no gene match. The CDR3 runs to 16 residues. CDR3 bases: TGTGCCAGTAGTACCCATACAGGGGCCATCAATCAGCCCCAGCATTTT. It codes for CASSTHTGAINQPQHF.

The J gene is TRBJ1-3, the V gene TRBV29-1, with TRBD1 matching 7 bases. CDR3 length: 13 residues. Germline CDR1 is SQVTM and CDR2 is ANQGSEA. CDR3 protein: CGASDRAGNTIYF. The CDR3 DNA reads as TGCGGCGCTAGCGACAGGGCTGGAAACACCATATATTTT.

The V call is TRBV11-2, the J call TRBJ1-6; D gene uncertain. Deletions cut 0 bases from V and 7 bases from J, with 13 bases between. CDR1 is SGHAT, CDR2 FQNNGV, per germline. The CDR3 contains 16 residues. CDR3 DNA sequence: TGTGCCAGCAGCTTAGATCCCGTTGTCCCCAATTCACCCCTCCACTTT. This encodes CASSLDPVVPNSPLHF.

The V call is TRBV6-1, the J call TRBJ2-3; D perhaps matches TRBD1 (6 bases). V lost 3 bases and J 3 bases, leaving 13 bases between the germline ends. This CDR3 is built from 15 residues. Germline lookup yields CDR1 MNHNS and CDR2 SASEGT. The CDR3: CASSEGAGRTDTQYF. Here the CDR3 DNA reads TGTGCCAGCAGTGAGGGGGCAGGGCGAACAGATACGCAGTATTTT.

In its sample, this clone was seen a few times. V is TRBV19 and J is TRBJ2-1, with 8 nucleotides matching TRBD2. After removal of 3 bases from V and 0 bases from J, the junction contained 7 bases not matched to a gene. The CDR3 consists of 17 residues. Germline values: CDR1 LNHDA, CDR2 SQIVND (reference sequence). This CDR3 reads CASSISRTSYSYNEQFF. The CDR3 bases are TGTGCCAGTAGTATTTCGCGGACTAGCTACTCCTACAATGAGCAGTTCTTC.

This chain connects TRBV28 to TRBJ2-6; D not certain. The germline V gene has CDR1 MDHEN and CDR2 SYDVKM. The CDR3 extends over 18 amino acids. V shed 3 bases and J shed 0 bases, with 15 bases lying between them. As DNA, the CDR3 is TGTGCCAGCAGTTTCTTTAGAGTGAGGAACTCTGGGGCCAACGTCCTGACTTTC. It codes for CASSFFRVRNSGANVLTF.

CDR3 sequence: CASRQGATTEAFF. CDR3 DNA sequence: TGTGCCAGCAGACAGGGGGCGACCACTGAAGCTTTCTTT. The V gene is TRBV2, the J gene TRBJ1-1; 9 bases map to TRBD1. This CDR3 is 13 amino acids long. Losses at the gene ends were 6 bases for V and 4 bases for J; bases not matched to a gene: 3. CDR1 SNHLY and CDR2 FYNNEI come from the germline V gene.

The rearrangement links TRBV27 to TRBJ2-1, with a weak D call TRBD1 (6 bases). CDR3 length equals 14 residues. Germline CDR1 and CDR2: MNHEY and SMNVEV (reference sequence). V was clipped by 4 bases and J by 5 bases, with 12 bases between them. The DNA for the CDR3 is TGTGCCAGCAGTTCCGGGACAACTAACAATGAGCAGTTCTTC. Its translation is CASSSGTTNNEQFF.

The chain couples TRBV3-1 (or the pseudogene TRBV3-2) to TRBJ1-3; 7 bases line up with TRBD1. The CDR3 runs 13 residues. Germline V gives CDR1 LGHDT, CDR2 YNNKEL (reference sequence). The ends lost 8 bases at V and 4 bases at J; junction bases unmatched: 5. The CDR3 loop is CASDPGQGNTIYF. In DNA, the CDR3 is TGTGCCAGCGACCCGGGACAGGGAAACACCATATATTTT.

CDR3 bases: TGTGCCAGCAGCTTATCTTGCGGACAACGCACCTACGAGCAGTACTTC. As protein: CASSLSCGQRTYEQYF. The chain recombines TRBV5-7 with TRBJ2-7; D may be TRBD1 (5 bases). TRBV5-7 is designated an ORF whose function remains uncertain. V lost 2 bases and J 2 bases, leaving 17 bases between the germline ends. This CDR3 spans 16 amino acids.

The chain couples TRBV19 to TRBJ1-1; D is perhaps TRBD1 (6 bases). With 3 bases removed from V and 6 bases from J, the gap between germline ends came to 14 bases. Germline V gene data show CDR1 as LNHDA and CDR2 as SQIVND (reference sequence). The CDR3 totals 14 residues. For the CDR3, the DNA is TGTGCCAGTAGTATCTCCGGGGGGCTCGCTGAAGCTTTCTTT. It codes for CASSISGGLAEAFF.

The J gene is TRBJ2-5, the V gene TRBV19; 12 bases are shared with TRBD2. CDR1 is LNHDA and CDR2 is SQIVND in the germline V gene (reference sequence). CDR3 size: 15 residues. Unmatched junction bases numbered 8, after V lost 5 bases and J lost 7 bases. The CDR3, as DNA: TGTGCCAGTAGTGCTACTAGCGGGAGGAGAGGGACCCAGTACTTC. Its translation is CASSATSGRRGTQYF.

The genes are TRBV18 and TRBJ1-5; perhaps TRBD1 as D (6 bases). V was cut by 2 bases and J by 5 bases, with 13 bases left in between. Germline lookup yields CDR1 KGHSH and CDR2 LQKENI. The CDR3 spans 15 residues. The CDR3 nucleotides are TGTGCCAGCTCACCAAACAGGGTGAAAGATCAGCCCCAGCATTTT. It is translated as CASSPNRVKDQPQHF.

The chain has TRBV4-1 and TRBJ1-4; 9 bases map to TRBD1. V trimming: 1 base; J trimming: 2 bases; junction bases outside the gene matches: 8. CDR1 and CDR2 (germline): MGHRA, YSYEKL. The CDR3 runs to 18 residues. The CDR3 region has the DNA TGCGCCAGCAGCCAAGGGATACAGGGGGCGCGCACTAATGAAAAACTGTTTTTT. Amino acids: CASSQGIQGARTNEKLFF.

The genes are TRBV11-1 and TRBJ2-5, with a weak D call TRBD2 (5 bases). The ends were cut back, 6 bases at V and 5 bases at J, with 19 bases in the middle. Germline V gives CDR1 SGHAT, CDR2 FQDESV (reference sequence). This CDR3 spans 15 amino acids. CDR3 in amino acids: CASSELRDLKETQYF. CDR3 nucleotide sequence: TGTGCCAGCAGTGAGTTACGGGATCTCAAGGAGACCCAGTACTTC.

J is TRBJ1-5 and V is TRBV28, with a weak D call TRBD1 (6 bases). V dropped 6 bases and J dropped 5 bases, with 14 bases sitting between them. Germline-derived CDR1 and CDR2 are MDHEN and SYDVKM. This CDR3 is 14 amino acids long. The CDR3 nucleotides read TGTGCCAGCAGGCCTCAGGGGATCGATCAGCCCCAGCATTTT. Translation gives CASRPQGIDQPQHF.

This clone was seen only once. The chain links TRBV6-4 to TRBJ2-3; 7 bases fit TRBD1. The CDR3 has 15 amino acids. With 0 bases clipped from V and 4 bases from J, the junction kept 4 bases outside the gene matches. Looked up from germline, CDR1 is MRHNA and CDR2 is SNTAGT. The CDR3 protein is CASSDSTGFSDTQYF. The DNA of the CDR3 is TGTGCCAGCAGTGACTCGACAGGGTTTTCAGATACGCAGTATTTT.

The rearrangement joins TRBV7-6 to TRBJ2-7, with no clear D. V lost 4 bases and J lost 0, with 13 bases in between. CDR1 SGHVS and CDR2 FNYEAQ come from the germline V gene. CDR3 length: 15 amino acids. The CDR3 nucleotides are TGTGCCAGCAGCTCAAAGACTGAGAGCTCCTACGAGCAGTACTTC. Encoded protein: CASSSKTESSYEQYF. The full variable domain, completed using reference TRBV7-6 and TRBJ2-7, is GAGVSQSPRYKVTKRGQDVALRCDPISGHVSLYWYRQALGQGPEFLTYFNYEAQQDKSGLPNDRFSAERPEGSISTLTIQRTEQRDSAMYRCASSSKTESSYEQYFGPGTRLTVT.

As for this clone: The sample has other DNA sequences that encode this CDR3 too. The chain has TRBV2 and TRBJ1-4, with a possible D match to TRBD1 (6 bases). V was pared by 5 bases and J by 7 bases, with 14 bases between. Germline lookup yields CDR1 SNHLY and CDR2 FYNNEI. The CDR3 contains 14 residues. CDR3 nucleotides: TGTGCCAGCAGTTTACAGGGTGTAGGTGAAAAACTGTTTTTT. Translating it yields CASSLQGVGEKLFF.